These 17 T cell receptor beta chains came from one sample sequenced in a study of blood T cells in healthy people across ages. Then a second PCR, running about 7 to 11 cycles, was carried out with a sample-barcoded 5' primer and a J-beta primer mix. TCRdb used MiXCR to reprocess the 5' RACE reads, holding one entry per CDR3 protein. Found here are roughly 500,000 distinct CDR3 sequences, approximately 30% of them singletons; the top ten hold under 20%. The sequenced sample was blood. These TCRs come from a woman in her sixties or seventies in good health.

The DNA for the CDR3 is TGTGCCAGCAGCTTAAAAGACAGGGGCAATGAGCAGTTCTTC. It yields the protein CASSLKDRGNEQFF. The chain is built from TRBV7-8 and TRBJ2-1; the match to TRBD1 covers 8 bases. The CDR3 contains 14 residues. The germline V gene has CDR1 SGHVS and CDR2 FQNEAQ. V shed 2 bases, J shed 6 bases, and the junction held 3 bases outside the gene matches. Complete variable domain (other parts from reference TRBV7-8 and TRBJ2-1): GAGVSQSPRYKVAKRGQDVALRCDPISGHVSLFWYQQALGQGPEFLTYFQNEAQLDKSGLPSDRFFAERPEGSVSTLKIQRTQQEDSAVYLCASSLKDRGNEQFFGPGTRLTVL.

The gene calls are TRBV7-9 and TRBJ2-7; the D is unclear. Trimming pared 5 bases from V and 0 bases from J, leaving 8 bases between. The CDR3 has 13 amino acids. Germline V lookup: CDR1 SEHNR, CDR2 FQNEAQ (reference sequence). CDR3 loop: CASSPDISYEQYF. CDR3 nucleotides: TGTGCCAGCAGCCCTGACATCTCCTACGAGCAGTACTTC. Drawing the rest from reference TRBV7-9 and TRBJ2-7, the complete variable domain is DTGVSQNPRHKITKRGQNVTFRCDPISEHNRLYWYRQTLGQGPEFLTYFQNEAQLEKSRLLSDRFSAERPKGSFSTLEIQRTEQGDSAMYLCASSPDISYEQYFGPGTRLTVT.

The chain recombines TRBV27 with TRBJ2-1; D possibly matches TRBD1 or TRBD2 (5 bases each). Trimming stripped 4 bases from V and 1 base from J, with 11 bases between. The germline gives CDR1 MNHEY, CDR2 SMNVEV (reference sequence). The CDR3 has 15 residues. The CDR3 DNA follows: TGTGCCAGCAGTTCCGAGGGGCCTTCCTACAATGAGCAGTTCTTC. Protein sequence: CASSSEGPSYNEQFF.

This clonotype has more than one count but fewer than ten. The genes are TRBV10-3 and TRBJ2-5, with unresolved D. CDR1 ENHRY and CDR2 SYGVKD come from the germline V gene. The CDR3 spans 12 residues. V gave up 8 bases and J gave up 2 bases, with 9 bases separating them. CDR3 DNA sequence: TGTGCCATCGGCCCGGAACAAGAGACCCAGTACTTC. Encoded protein: CAIGPEQETQYF.

The chain employs TRBV7-8 and TRBJ2-7; TRBD1 aligns across 10 bases. The CDR3 totals 15 residues. V trimming: 3 bases; J trimming: 4 bases; junction bases outside the gene matches: 6. The germline V gene has CDR1 SGHVS and CDR2 FQNEAQ. The CDR3 DNA reads TGTGCCAGCAGCTTTTCCGGGACAGGGGAGTACGAGCAGTACTTC. It encodes CASSFSGTGEYEQYF.

A few counts support this clonotype. Its ends do not fully match the called genes, so a read error is possible. The chain couples TRBV5-1 to TRBJ1-4, with D perhaps TRBD1 (6 bases). The CDR3 is 14 residues long. CDR1 and CDR2 from the germline V gene are SGHRS and YFSETQ. CDR3 region: CASSLAGANEKLFF. The CDR3 DNA reads TGTGCCAGCAGCTTAGCAGGGGCTAATGAAAAACTGTTTTTT.

The rearrangement joins TRBV6-5 to TRBJ1-2; no reliable D call. The germline V gene encodes CDR1 MNHEY and CDR2 SVGAGI. Trimming shortened V by 2 bases and J by 4 bases, and 29 bases separated the two germline ends. The length of the CDR3 is 20 residues. The CDR3 is CASSYNSITRPAGPFYGYTF. Written as DNA, the CDR3 is TGTGCCAGCAGTTACAACTCAATAACCCGTCCGGCAGGTCCCTTCTATGGCTACACCTTC.

The rearrangement uses TRBV10-3 and TRBJ2-1; a weak D match, TRBD2 (6 bases). The DNA end is a closer match to TRBJ2-5, so the J assignment may be wrong. Germline loops: CDR1 ENHRY, CDR2 SYGVKD. This CDR3 comprises 15 residues. The CDR3 loop is CAISEARGSQETQYF. The CDR3, as DNA: TGTGCCATCAGTGAGGCGCGGGGCAGCCAAGAGACCCAGTACTTC.

The V call is TRBV3-1, the J call TRBJ1-2; TRBD1 agrees at 11 bases. J lost 8 bases, V lost 4 bases, and 6 bases had no gene match. Germline-derived CDR1 and CDR2 are LGHDT and YNNKEL (reference sequence). This CDR3 has 14 residues. The CDR3 DNA reads as TGTGCCAGCAGCCTTCCCGGGACAGGGGGAGGCTACACCTTC. Protein sequence: CASSLPGTGGGYTF.

The chain has TRBV6-2 or TRBV6-3 and TRBJ1-2; unclear D gene. The CDR3 is 13 residues long. The germline CDR1 and CDR2 sequences are MNHEY and SVGEGT. Trimming removed 4 bases at V and 6 bases at J, with 12 bases between. CDR3 sequence: CASSSRVDHGYTF. CDR3 DNA: TGTGCCAGCAGTTCGAGGGTGGACCATGGCTACACCTTC.

The chain joins TRBV12-3 or TRBV12-4 to TRBJ2-5; 10 bases match TRBD2. The CDR3 length is 15 residues. Trimming at V came to 2 bases and at J to 8 bases, leaving 8 bases not matched to a gene. The CDR3 reads CASSLSGGVLGTQYF. The DNA of the CDR3 is TGTGCCAGCAGTTTAAGCGGGGGGGTCCTAGGCACCCAGTACTTC.

This clonotype came up a few times. The chain couples TRBV3-1 to TRBJ1-1; D perhaps matches TRBD1 (6 bases). V was pared by 4 bases and J by 4 bases, with 19 bases between. Germline CDR1 and CDR2: LGHDT and YNNKEL (reference sequence). The CDR3 runs 16 residues. The CDR3 region has the DNA TGTGCCAGCAGCCCAAGAGACGGGGGCGCCGGCACTGAAGCTTTCTTT. It encodes CASSPRDGGAGTEAFF. The full variable domain, in which reference TRBV3-1 and TRBJ1-1 provide the parts outside the CDR3, is DTAVSQTPKYLVTQMGNDKSIKCEQNLGHDTMYWYKQDSKKFLKIMFSYNNKELIINETVPNRFSPKSPDKAHLNLHINSLELGDSAVYFCASSPRDGGAGTEAFFGQGTRLTVV.

This clonotype was seen more than once but under ten times. This chain links TRBV9 with TRBJ1-1; D uncertain. The CDR3 spans 15 residues. V lost 0 bases and J lost 0, with 9 bases in between. The V gene's germline CDR1 is SGDLS and CDR2 YYNGEE. CDR3 region: CASSVAGRMNTEAFF. The CDR3 nucleotides read TGTGCCAGCAGCGTAGCTGGGAGAATGAACACTGAAGCTTTCTTT.

This chain links TRBV18 with TRBJ2-5; either TRBD1 or TRBD2 may supply D (5 bases each). V was clipped by 3 bases and J by 2 bases, with 13 bases between them. The germline V gene encodes CDR1 KGHSH and CDR2 LQKENI. This CDR3 region has 15 residues. The CDR3 region is CASSPGVGGQETQYF. The CDR3, as DNA: TGTGCCAGCTCACCTGGGGTTGGGGGACAAGAGACCCAGTACTTC.

The rearrangement joins TRBV6-6 to TRBJ2-7; 7 bases map to TRBD2. V shed 1 base, J shed 4 bases, and the junction held 7 bases outside the gene matches. The CDR3 length is 15 residues. Germline-derived CDR1 and CDR2 are MNHNY and SVGAGI (reference sequence). This CDR3 reads CASSYFSRGGYEQYF. CDR3 in DNA: TGTGCCAGCAGTTACTTTTCTCGCGGGGGATACGAGCAGTACTTC.

The CDR3 sequence: CASSSRAGDPQETQYF. The CDR3 DNA follows: TGTGCCAGCAGCTCCCGAGCGGGGGACCCCCAAGAGACCCAGTACTTC. The chain joins TRBV7-6 to TRBJ2-5; 8 nucleotides agree with TRBD2. The germline CDR1 and CDR2 sequences are SGHVS and FNYEAQ. V dropped 4 bases and J dropped 1; count of bases not matched to a gene: 8. The CDR3 consists of 16 residues.

The gene calls are TRBV5-1 and TRBJ2-1; 7 nucleotides line up with TRBD2. The V gene end was trimmed by 7 bases and the J gene end by 0 bases; junction bases not matched to a gene: 10. The CDR3 spans 16 residues. Germline V gives CDR1 SGHRS, CDR2 YFSETQ. Here the CDR3 reads CASGSWGGSSYNEQFF. DNA for the CDR3: TGCGCCAGCGGATCTTGGGGCGGGAGCTCCTACAATGAGCAGTTCTTC.